The 27 T cell receptor beta chains in this list originate from one sample, sequenced in a study of blood T cell repertoires in COVID-19. This table comes from immunoSEQ multiplex PCR, and its TCRdb copy is limited to in-frame clones, with some not included. Among more than 200,000 clones, nearly 90% were seen once, and the ten largest hold roughly 2%. The specimen sequenced was peripheral blood. Receptors were obtained from a woman in her 40s who had recovered from COVID-19.

The chain joins TRBV7-2 to TRBJ2-5; 7 nucleotides agree with TRBD2. CDR3 length: 17 amino acids. Germline CDR1 and CDR2: SGHTA and FQGNSA. V shed 3 bases, J shed 11 bases, and the junction held 21 bases outside the gene matches. This CDR3 reads CASSFRGVGVRGGLQYF. As DNA, the CDR3 is TGTGCCAGCAGCTTTCGGGGCGTGGGGGTCCGGGGAGGGTTGCAGTACTTC.

This clone appeared once. The V call is TRBV4-1, the J call TRBJ2-7; a possible D gene is TRBD2 (5 bases). Germline CDR1 is MGHRA and CDR2 is YSYEKL. CDR3 size: 15 residues. Trimming pared 0 bases from V and 6 bases from J, leaving 15 bases between. The CDR3 spells CASSQDYDSRGEQYF. In DNA, the CDR3 is TGCGCCAGCAGCCAAGATTACGACTCCCGGGGCGAGCAGTACTTC.

This clone was seen a single time. V is TRBV9 and J is TRBJ1-1; 11 bases map to TRBD1. Germline assignment: CDR1 SGDLS and CDR2 YYNGEE. The ends lost 0 bases at V and 5 bases at J; junction bases unmatched: 3. The CDR3 is made up of 15 amino acids. DNA for the CDR3: TGTGCCAGCAGCGTAGGGACAGGGGGCTTTACTGAAGCTTTCTTT. Translated, it gives CASSVGTGGFTEAFF.

V and J are TRBV3-1 (or the pseudogene TRBV3-2) and TRBJ1-1, with D uncertain. V was cut by 0 bases and J by 5 bases, with 13 bases left in between. The CDR3 covers 15 residues. Germline V gene data show CDR1 as LGHDT and CDR2 as YNNKEL (reference sequence). The CDR3 DNA is TGTGCCAGCAGCCAAGATCCACAGCTTGGGACTGAAGCTTTCTTT. This translates into CASSQDPQLGTEAFF.

The V and J genes are TRBV28 and TRBJ1-2; 8 bases align to TRBD1. The V gene's germline CDR1 is MDHEN and CDR2 SYDVKM. The V segment lost 9 bases and the J segment 2 bases; nucleotides outside the gene matches: 2. This CDR3 spans 12 amino acids. The DNA for the CDR3 is TGTGCCAGTAGGACAGGGAACTATGGCTACACCTTC. This sequence encodes CASRTGNYGYTF.

This sequence joins TRBV7-3 and TRBJ2-1, with D possibly being TRBD2 (9 bases). Germline V lookup: CDR1 SGHTA, CDR2 FQGTGA. The V end lost 5 bases, the J end lost 4 bases, and 33 bases lay between the germline ends. This CDR3 spans 21 amino acids. CDR3 nucleotides: TGTGCCAGCAGCCGTCCGATCCAATCAGGGGGCGTAGCGGGAGATTACAATGAGCAGTTCTTC. This encodes CASSRPIQSGGVAGDYNEQFF.

This sequence joins TRBV4-2 and TRBJ1-2; 12 nucleotides align to TRBD1. The CDR3 consists of 15 residues. The J segment lost 8 bases and the V segment lost 2 bases, leaving 6 bases of the junction unmatched. Germline CDR1 reads LGHNA; CDR2 reads YNFKEQ. The DNA of the CDR3 is TGTGCCAGCAGCCAACCGGGACAGGGGGCGGAGGGCTACACCTTC. It encodes CASSQPGQGAEGYTF.

The J gene is TRBJ1-5, the V gene TRBV4-1, with D uncertain. The germline V gene has CDR1 MGHRA and CDR2 YSYEKL. This CDR3 has 14 residues. Trimming took off 1 base at V and 9 bases at J, with 13 bases between the two ends. CDR3 loop: CASSQVGPAGPQHF. DNA of the CDR3: TGCGCCAGCAGCCAAGTCGGGCCAGCGGGGCCCCAGCATTTT.

V usage is TRBV4-3 and J usage is TRBJ1-6, with D maybe TRBD1 (6 bases). Germline lookup yields CDR1 LGHNA and CDR2 YSLEER. Trimming took 0 bases from V and 5 from J, leaving 14 bases between them. The CDR3 has 17 amino acids. The CDR3 region has the DNA TGCGCCAGCAGCCAAGAATTGGGAGGGGGTAATAATTCACCCCTCCACTTT. Protein sequence: CASSQELGGGNNSPLHF.

The CDR3 region has the DNA TGTGCCAGTGGGTCGTGGAGGGGTACTAATGAAAAACTGTTTTTT. Its translation: CASGSWRGTNEKLFF. The chain is built from TRBV19 and TRBJ1-4, with D perhaps matching TRBD1 (5 bases). Germline V gene lookup returns CDR1 LNHDA and CDR2 SQIVND (reference sequence). Trimming shortened V by 8 bases and J by 2 bases, and 15 bases separated the two germline ends. This CDR3 region has 15 residues. Filled out from reference TRBV19 and TRBJ1-4, the complete variable domain reads DGGITQSPKYLFRKEGQNVTLSCEQNLNHDAMYWYRQDPGQGLRLIYYSQIVNDFQKGDIAEGYSVSREKKESFPLTVTSAQKNPTAFYLCASGSWRGTNEKLFFGSGTQLSVL.

A note on this clone: This CDR3 is also generated by other DNA sequences in the sample. The V call is TRBV12-3 or TRBV12-4, the J call TRBJ2-7, with 9 nucleotides matching TRBD1. Trimming cost V 6 bases and J 7 bases; bases outside gene matches: 4. This CDR3 has 12 amino acids. The CDR3 region has the DNA TGTGCCAGCAGGGGACAGGGAGAGGAGCAGTACTTC. It codes for CASRGQGEEQYF.

The CDR3 sequence: CATSRGQGGSTDTQYF. The CDR3 DNA reads TGTGCCACCAGCAGGGGACAGGGGGGTTCCACAGATACGCAGTATTTT. The V and J genes are TRBV15 and TRBJ2-3, with 11 bases that match TRBD1. CDR3 length: 16 amino acids. Germline V gene sequence: CDR1 LNHNV, CDR2 YYDKDF (reference sequence). J was trimmed by 2 bases and V by 3 bases; bases with no gene match: 4. The complete variable domain, with remaining parts taken from reference TRBV15 and TRBJ2-3, reads DAMVIQNPRYQVTQFGKPVTLSCSQTLNHNVMYWYQQKSSQAPKLLFHYYDKDFNNEADTPDNFQSRRPNTSFCFLDIRSPGLGDTAMYLCATSRGQGGSTDTQYFGPGTRLTVL.

J is TRBJ1-6 and V is TRBV6-2 or TRBV6-3; TRBD1 is a possible D gene (6 bases). This CDR3 has 19 amino acids. Germline V gene sequence: CDR1 MNHEY, CDR2 SVGEGT. V was shortened by 0 bases and J by 10 bases, with 25 bases between the two germline ends. CDR3: CASSYSGASAVHQESPLHF. DNA of the CDR3: TGTGCCAGCAGTTACTCGGGGGCCTCGGCAGTCCACCAGGAATCACCCCTCCACTTT.

The genes are TRBV18 and TRBJ2-2; 7 nucleotides align to TRBD2. J was trimmed by 4 bases and V by 8 bases; bases with no gene match: 7. There are 14 residues in the CDR3. Germline V lookup: CDR1 KGHSH, CDR2 LQKENI. The CDR3 here is CASEDWGGTGELFF. The CDR3 DNA reads TGTGCCAGCGAAGACTGGGGGGGCACCGGGGAGCTGTTTTTT.

The chain links TRBV30 to TRBJ1-2; possible D gene TRBD1, 5 bases. Trimming shortened V by 3 bases and J by 3 bases, and 11 bases separated the two germline ends. This CDR3 has 13 residues. Germline-derived CDR1 and CDR2 are GTSNPN and SVGIG (reference sequence). The CDR3 region has the DNA TGTGCCTGGAGACAGGTTCGGGACTATGGCTACACCTTC. Translating gives CAWRQVRDYGYTF.

The genes are TRBV2 and TRBJ2-6; no definite D call. Trimming cost V 4 bases and J 4 bases, with 5 bases left between them. The CDR3 is 13 residues long. Per germline, CDR1 SNHLY and CDR2 FYNNEI. CDR3 protein: CASSAGGANVLTF. CDR3 coding DNA: TGTGCCAGCAGTGCCGGGGGGGCCAACGTCCTGACTTTC.

This clone was observed a single time. The rearrangement uses TRBV4-2 and TRBJ2-2; 8 nucleotides agree with TRBD2. Trimming at V came to 6 bases and at J to 5 bases, leaving 8 bases not matched to a gene. Germline CDR1 is LGHNA and CDR2 is YNFKEQ. The CDR3 contains 15 residues. This CDR3 reads CASRLGTSTTGELFF. DNA for the CDR3: TGTGCCAGCAGACTCGGGACTAGTACAACCGGGGAGCTGTTTTTT.

The gene calls are TRBV5-4 and TRBJ2-1; 16 positions agree with TRBD2. With 5 bases clipped from V and 5 bases from J, the junction kept 10 bases outside the gene matches. Germline loops: CDR1 SGHNT, CDR2 YYREEE (reference sequence). The CDR3 is made up of 18 amino acids. The CDR3 sequence is CASRSGLAGGLTHNEQFF. The CDR3 DNA sequence: TGTGCCAGCAGATCGGGACTAGCGGGGGGGCTTACCCACAATGAGCAGTTCTTC. The full variable domain, its missing parts supplied by reference TRBV5-4 and TRBJ2-1, is ETGVTQSPTHLIKTRGQQVTLRCSSQSGHNTVSWYQQALGQGPQFIFQYYREEENGRGNFPPRFSGLQFPNYSSELNVNALELDDSALYLCASRSGLAGGLTHNEQFFGPGTRLTVL.

This clone was observed a single time. The CDR3 DNA follows: TGTGCCAGCAGCGTCGCCCGAGATAGCTCCTATAATTCACCCCTCCACTTT. Its protein is CASSVARDSSYNSPLHF. This chain connects TRBV9 to TRBJ1-6; the D is unclear. The CDR3 extends over 17 amino acids. V lost 2 bases and J lost 0, with 12 bases in between. Germline V gene lookup returns CDR1 SGDLS and CDR2 YYNGEE.

In its sample, this clone was seen once. CDR3 region: CASSTKAKNIQYF. The CDR3 DNA follows: TGTGCCAGCAGCACAAAGGCCAAAAACATTCAGTACTTC. The chain recombines TRBV7-2 with TRBJ2-4; no reliable D call. Germline CDR1 is SGHTA and CDR2 is FQGNSA. Trimming removed 5 bases from V and 1 base from J, with 6 bases in between. This CDR3 has 13 amino acids.

The V and J genes are TRBV18 and TRBJ2-1; possible D gene TRBD2, 5 bases. Trimming stripped 0 bases from V and 2 bases from J, with 8 bases between. Germline V gene lookup returns CDR1 KGHSH and CDR2 LQKENI. The CDR3 spans 15 residues. CDR3 DNA sequence: TGTGCCAGCTCACCACCGACTACCACCTACAATGAGCAGTTCTTC. This sequence encodes CASSPPTTTYNEQFF.

V and J are TRBV3-1 (or the pseudogene TRBV3-2) and TRBJ1-2; TRBD1 matches 10 bases. The germline V gene encodes CDR1 LGHDT and CDR2 YNNKEL (reference sequence). This CDR3 spans 14 amino acids. Trimming cost V 4 bases and J 8 bases; bases outside gene matches: 7. The CDR3 DNA reads as TGTGCCAGCAGCCCGAGGGACAGGGGAGGGGGCTACACCTTC. Amino acids: CASSPRDRGGGYTF.

The chain recombines TRBV27 with TRBJ2-4, with TRBD2 identical over 8 bases. This CDR3 is 16 amino acids long. With 3 bases clipped from V and 4 bases from J, the junction kept 8 bases outside the gene matches. The germline V gene has CDR1 MNHEY and CDR2 SMNVEV (reference sequence). The CDR3 here is CASSFKTSERKNIQYF. DNA for the CDR3: TGTGCCAGCAGTTTTAAGACTAGCGAAAGAAAAAACATTCAGTACTTC.

The chain carries TRBV7-2 and TRBJ2-7, with TRBD1 identical over 8 bases. V lost 2 bases to trimming and J lost 3 bases; unmatched junction nucleotides: 6. From germline, CDR1 is SGHTA and CDR2 FQGNSA. The length of the CDR3 is 15 residues. The CDR3 region is CASSLRQGSNYEQYF. In DNA form, the CDR3 reads TGTGCCAGCAGCTTACGACAGGGGTCTAACTACGAGCAGTACTTC.

The chain combines TRBV11-3 with TRBJ2-5; 7 nucleotides align to TRBD1. J was trimmed by 2 bases and V by 4 bases; bases with no gene match: 4. This CDR3 has 14 amino acids. CDR1 and CDR2 from the germline V gene are SGHNT and YENEEA. The CDR3 spells CASSSQGVQETQYF. The CDR3 DNA reads TGTGCCAGCAGCTCCCAGGGGGTACAAGAGACCCAGTACTTC. The entire variable domain, with the rest obtained from reference TRBV11-3 and TRBJ2-5, is as follows: EAGVVQSPRYKIIEKKQPVAFWCNPISGHNTLYWYLQNLGQGPELLIRYENEEAVDDSQLPKDRFSAERLKGVDSTLKIQPAELGDSAVYLCASSSQGVQETQYFGPGTRLLVL.

V is TRBV3-1 (or the pseudogene TRBV3-2) and J is TRBJ2-5; D perhaps matches TRBD1 (6 bases). V was trimmed by 5 bases and J by 4 bases, leaving 23 bases between them. The CDR3 extends over 17 amino acids. Germline V gene data show CDR1 as LGHDT and CDR2 as YNNKEL (reference sequence). The CDR3 DNA sequence: TGTGCCAGCAGCTACGGGACATTTGGGCCGTCCCGAGAGACCCAGTACTTC. Translation: CASSYGTFGPSRETQYF.

The chain's CDR3 is CASSQNRGATNEKLFF. In DNA form, the CDR3 reads TGTGCCAGCAGCCAAAACAGGGGGGCAACTAATGAAAAACTGTTTTTT. The V call is TRBV7-2, the J call TRBJ1-4; 8 bases line up with TRBD1. CDR1 and CDR2 from the germline V gene are SGHTA and FQGNSA. This CDR3 has 16 residues. The V and J ends lost 5 bases and 0 bases, in that order; junction bases with no gene match: 5. Filled out from reference TRBV7-2 and TRBJ1-4, the complete variable domain reads GAGVSQSPSNKVTEKGKDVELRCDPISGHTALYWYRQSLGQGLEFLIYFQGNSAPDKSGLPSDRFSAERTGGSVSTLTIQRTQQEDSAVYLCASSQNRGATNEKLFFGSGTQLSVL.